The 10 T cell receptor beta chains in this list originate from one sample, sequenced in a study of blood T cell repertoires in COVID-19. Assay used: immunoSEQ multiplex PCR; TCRdb lists only in-frame clones, some missing. The data contain about 200,000 clones, about nine tenths of them singletons. Sequences were obtained from peripheral blood. The source is an older woman with acute or convalescent COVID-19.

The gene calls are TRBV12-3 or TRBV12-4 and TRBJ2-5; no reliable D call. V was clipped by 1 base and J by 9 bases, with 9 bases between them. The CDR3 has 12 residues. CDR3 sequence (DNA): TGTGCCAGCAGTTTAGGTGGAGTAGCCCAGTACTTC. Translated, it gives CASSLGGVAQYF.

For the CDR3, the DNA is TGTGCCAGCAGAGGGGGACAGTTCACACAGCCCCAGCATTTT. As protein: CASRGGQFTQPQHF. V and J are TRBV2 and TRBJ1-5, with 7 positions matching TRBD1. Unmatched junction bases numbered 9, after V lost 6 bases and J lost 7 bases. The length of the CDR3 is 14 residues. Germline V lookup: CDR1 SNHLY, CDR2 FYNNEI.

The chain links TRBV25-1 to TRBJ2-4; D is undetermined. The germline gives CDR1 MGHDK, CDR2 SYGVNS. The CDR3 contains 11 residues. The germline V and J ends were trimmed by 4 bases and 5 bases, with 3 bases remaining between them. CDR3 region: CASSAQNIQYF. As DNA, the CDR3 is TGTGCCAGCAGTGCTCAAAACATTCAGTACTTC. The entire variable domain, with the rest obtained from reference TRBV25-1 and TRBJ2-4, is as follows: EADIYQTPRYLVIGTGKKITLECSQTMGHDKMYWYQQDPGMELHLIHYSYGVNSTEKGDLSSESTVSRIRTEHFPLTLESARPSHTSQYLCASSAQNIQYFGAGTRLSVL.

The V gene is TRBV19, the J gene TRBJ1-3; 8 bases map to TRBD1. J gave up 0 bases and V 10 bases, and 8 bases lay outside the gene matches. Germline V lookup: CDR1 LNHDA, CDR2 SQIVND (reference sequence). There are 15 residues in the CDR3. Written as DNA, the CDR3 is TGTGCCACTGGGACAGGTTTTACCTCTGGAAACACCATATATTTT. Protein product: CATGTGFTSGNTIYF.

This clone was observed once. This chain links TRBV6-5 with TRBJ1-1; a weak D match, TRBD1 (6 bases). Germline loops: CDR1 MNHEY, CDR2 SVGAGI. V was clipped by 6 bases and J by 6 bases, with 20 bases between them. The CDR3 covers 15 residues. CDR3 in amino acids: CASRGGGAGQPEAFF. CDR3 nucleotides: TGTGCCAGCAGAGGGGGGGGAGCCGGTCAGCCTGAAGCTTTCTTT.

V usage is TRBV6-2 or TRBV6-3 and J usage is TRBJ2-5, with a possible D match to TRBD2 (5 bases). Germline-derived CDR1 and CDR2 are MNHEY and SVGEGT. The CDR3 length is 16 residues. The V and J ends lost 6 bases and 1 base respectively, with 18 bases between them. CDR3 region: CASSRASAARQETQYF. The CDR3 nucleotides read TGTGCCAGCAGCCGCGCATCAGCGGCCCGCCAAGAGACCCAGTACTTC.

This clone has a single count. The DNA for the CDR3 is TGTGCCAGCAGCCAAGGCGGTAGCGGGAGGGTAGGGGGAACAGATACGCAGTATTTT. Translated: CASSQGGSGRVGGTDTQYF. The J gene is TRBJ2-3, the V gene TRBV3-1 (or the pseudogene TRBV3-2); 11 bases fit TRBD2. CDR3 length equals 19 residues. V lost 1 base to trimming and J lost 3 bases; unmatched junction nucleotides: 12. Germline V gene sequence: CDR1 LGHDT, CDR2 YNNKEL (reference sequence).

This chain joins TRBV19 and TRBJ2-5, with TRBD1 identical over 9 bases. Germline V gene sequence: CDR1 LNHDA, CDR2 SQIVND (reference sequence). The ends lost 3 bases at V and 5 bases at J; junction bases unmatched: 7. This CDR3 region has 15 residues. For the CDR3, the DNA is TGTGCCAGTAGTATCGGACAGGGGATGGTGGAGACCCAGTACTTC. Protein sequence: CASSIGQGMVETQYF.

The genes are TRBV5-1 and TRBJ1-6; 7 nucleotides match TRBD1. The CDR3 length is 15 residues. Germline V lookup: CDR1 SGHRS, CDR2 YFSETQ. V trimming: 5 bases; J trimming: 7 bases; junction bases outside the gene matches: 9. CDR3: CASRPTGIGNSPLHF. As DNA, the CDR3 is TGCGCCAGCAGACCGACAGGGATTGGGAATTCACCCCTCCACTTT.

The rearrangement links TRBV5-1 to TRBJ2-1; 8 bases fit TRBD2. The CDR3 sequence is 15 residues long. Germline CDR1 reads SGHRS; CDR2 reads YFSETQ. J lost 7 bases, V lost 4 bases, and 10 bases had no gene match. The CDR3 nucleotides are TGCGCCAGCAGCCTTATAGCGGGGACGGGGAATGAGCAGTTCTTC. It specifies CASSLIAGTGNEQFF. Supplemented by reference TRBV5-1 and TRBJ2-1, the full variable domain reads KAGVTQTPRYLIKTRGQQVTLSCSPISGHRSVSWYQQTPGQGLQFLFEYFSETQRNKGNFPGRFSGRQFSNSRSEMNVSTLELGDSALYLCASSLIAGTGNEQFFGPGTRLTVL.